The 25 T cell receptor beta chains presented below share a single source sample, sequenced in a study of metastatic and nonmetastatic thyroid tumors. Using MiXCR, TCRdb re-called clones from the PCR reads. This table has approximately 16,000 clones, approximately 30% appearing once. Patients were all untreated before their thyroid surgery. The sequenced sample consisted of tumor tissue. Receptor source: a male donor with papillary thyroid cancer or a benign thyroid nodule (not recorded which). Some clones in this sample may be carry-over from other donors' samples.

The V gene is TRBV5-1, the J gene TRBJ2-7; 7 bases are shared with TRBD2. V lost 3 bases and J lost 5; bases outside the gene matches: 8. This CDR3 contains 14 residues. Germline CDR1 is SGHRS and CDR2 is YFSETQ. The DNA of the CDR3 is TGCGCCAGCAGCTGGGGCCATCGGGAGGACGAGCAGTACTTC. Amino acid sequence: CASSWGHREDEQYF.

This clone was seen a few times. This chain uses TRBV10-1 with TRBJ2-7, with D hard to call. This CDR3 region has 12 residues. Per the germline V gene, CDR1 is WNHNN and CDR2 is SYGVQD (reference sequence). Trimming took off 6 bases at V and 4 bases at J, with 10 bases between the two ends. CDR3 DNA: TGCGCCAGCAGGCCCTTACCATACGAGCAGTACTTC. It translates to CASRPLPYEQYF.

This clone was found many times. The chain has TRBV28 and TRBJ2-3; the match to TRBD1 covers 9 bases. CDR1 is MDHEN and CDR2 is SYDVKM in the germline V gene. The CDR3 has 20 amino acids. The V gene end was trimmed by 8 bases and the J gene end by 2 bases; junction bases not matched to a gene: 23. CDR3 region: CASPPPGAITRDRDTDTQYF. In nucleotides, the CDR3 is TGTGCCAGCCCCCCCCCTGGGGCAATCACGCGGGACAGGGACACAGATACGCAGTATTTT. The full variable domain, in which reference TRBV28 and TRBJ2-3 provide the parts outside the CDR3, is DVKVTQSSRYLVKRTGEKVFLECVQDMDHENMFWYRQDPGLGLRLIYFSYDVKMKEKGDIPEGYSVSREKKERFSLILESASTNQTSMYLCASPPPGAITRDRDTDTQYFGPGTRLTVL.

Points on this clone: The junction does not match germline at one end; this may be a read error. The chain recombines TRBV6-6 with TRBJ2-2; TRBD2 matches at 16 bases. Germline V gene data show CDR1 as MNHNY and CDR2 as SVGAGI (reference sequence). This CDR3 comprises 18 residues. The CDR3 reads CASSSEGLAGGYTLELFF. The DNA of the CDR3 is TGTGCTAGCAGTTCGGAGGGACTAGCGGGAGGGTACACCTTGGAGCTGTTTTTT.

This clone was recorded a few times. Being one base from a much bigger clone, this may be a read error. This CDR3 is also generated by other DNA sequences in the sample. The genes are TRBV28 and TRBJ2-5; D unclear. This CDR3 spans 13 amino acids. The V gene lost 3 bases and the J gene lost 0 bases, with 5 bases spanning the gap. Germline CDR1 and CDR2: MDHEN and SYDVKM. CDR3 protein: CASSFSYQETQYF. CDR3 sequence (DNA): TGTGCCAGCAGTTTTAGCTACCAAGAGACCCAGTACTTC.

The sample holds many counts of this clone. The V gene is TRBV28, the J gene TRBJ2-1; D might be TRBD2 (7 bases). The length of the CDR3 is 16 residues. V lost 6 bases to trimming and J lost 7 bases, with 22 bases between them. Germline V gene data show CDR1 as MDHEN and CDR2 as SYDVKM. The CDR3 nucleotides are TGTGCCAGCAGGACATACAGGGATCGGGGAGGGAATGAGCAGTTCTTC. Its translation: CASRTYRDRGGNEQFF.

The chain carries TRBV18 and TRBJ2-5; the D gene is possibly TRBD2 (5 bases). CDR1 and CDR2 from the germline V gene are KGHSH and LQKENI. This CDR3 spans 12 amino acids. Trimming removed 6 bases from V and 2 bases from J, with 7 bases in between. The CDR3, as DNA: TGTGCCAGCTCCCCGGGGCAAGAGACCCAGTACTTC. It yields the protein CASSPGQETQYF.

The gene calls are TRBV6-2 or TRBV6-3 and TRBJ2-2, with D uncertain. The germline gives CDR1 MNHEY, CDR2 SVGEGT. CDR3 size: 12 residues. The ends were cut back, 3 bases at V and 7 bases at J, with 6 bases in the middle. The CDR3 DNA reads as TGTGCCAGCAGTTATTCGGGCGGGGAGCTGTTTTTT. Protein: CASSYSGGELFF.

This clone has more than one count but fewer than ten. This rearrangement joins TRBV19 to TRBJ1-5; 7 positions agree with TRBD1. This CDR3 region has 15 residues. Germline V CDR1 and CDR2: LNHDA, SQIVND (reference sequence). Unmatched junction bases numbered 8, after V lost 5 bases and J lost 4 bases. The CDR3 loop reads CASSPWDSLNQPQHF. The CDR3 coding sequence is TGTGCCAGTAGTCCTTGGGACAGCCTTAATCAGCCCCAGCATTTT.

V is TRBV20-1 and J is TRBJ2-1; TRBD2 agrees at 14 bases. CDR1 DFQATT and CDR2 SNEGSKA come from the germline V gene (reference sequence). This CDR3 region has 16 residues. With V trimmed by 6 bases and J by 3 bases, 7 bases remained unmatched. CDR3 residues: CSASTSGRAFYNEQFF. As DNA, the CDR3 is TGCAGTGCGTCGACTAGCGGGAGGGCCTTCTACAATGAGCAGTTCTTC.

This clone was detected many times. The chain couples TRBV20-1 to TRBJ1-1; D is unresolved. V shed 0 bases and J shed 0 bases, with 11 bases lying between them. From germline, CDR1 is DFQATT and CDR2 SNEGSKA (reference sequence). The CDR3 runs to 15 residues. This chain's CDR3 is CSARDGPRLNTEAFF. The CDR3 DNA sequence: TGCAGTGCTAGAGATGGTCCAAGGCTGAACACTGAAGCTTTCTTT.

This clone is termed medium-sized. V gene TRBV5-1 combines with J gene TRBJ1-2; D might be TRBD1 (5 bases). The germline V and J ends were trimmed by 4 bases and 5 bases, with 21 bases remaining between them. CDR1 is SGHRS, CDR2 YFSETQ, per germline. CDR3 length: 16 amino acids. Here the CDR3 reads CASSATRVLSPYGYTF. The CDR3 nucleotides are TGCGCCAGCAGCGCTACCAGGGTTTTAAGCCCTTATGGCTACACCTTC.

There are a few counts of this clone. The V call is TRBV15, the J call TRBJ1-3; tentatively, D is TRBD1 (6 bases). The CDR3 totals 15 residues. V was clipped by 3 bases and J by 4 bases, with 13 bases between them. Germline CDR1 LNHNV, CDR2 YYDKDF (reference sequence). The CDR3 DNA reads as TGTGCCACCAGCAGCGGCAGGGGAAAAGGAAACACCATATATTTT. Its protein product is CATSSGRGKGNTIYF.

The V gene is TRBV11-3, the J gene TRBJ2-2; D unresolved. The length of the CDR3 is 11 residues. The V gene lost 5 bases and the J gene lost 7 bases, with 5 bases spanning the gap. Germline V gene lookup returns CDR1 SGHNT and CDR2 YENEEA. This CDR3 is CASSNGGELFF. The CDR3 DNA sequence: TGTGCCAGCAGCAACGGCGGGGAGCTGTTTTTT.

This clone was seen more than once but under ten times. J is TRBJ1-1 and V is TRBV6-1; no reliable D call. Germline CDR1 and CDR2: MNHNS and SASEGT. Trimming stripped 6 bases from V and 5 bases from J, with 13 bases between. CDR3 length equals 13 residues. The CDR3 region is CASSRMAETEAFF. Written as DNA, the CDR3 is TGTGCCAGCAGCCGAATGGCTGAGACTGAAGCTTTCTTT.

This clone has a count of ten or more. V and J are TRBV6-1 and TRBJ2-7; 8 bases agree with TRBD2. The CDR3 is made up of 14 amino acids. Trimming cost V 7 bases and J 3 bases; bases outside gene matches: 8. The germline V gene has CDR1 MNHNS and CDR2 SASEGT. CDR3 in amino acids: CASKRAGDHYEQYF. The CDR3 DNA is TGTGCCAGCAAGAGAGCGGGAGACCACTACGAGCAGTACTTC.

This clone was seen ten or more times. This chain uses TRBV20-1 with TRBJ2-7, with TRBD2 matching over 10 bases. CDR3 size: 14 residues. Germline V gene data show CDR1 as DFQATT and CDR2 as SNEGSKA (reference sequence). Trimming removed 0 bases from V and 7 bases from J; junction bases left unmatched: 6. The CDR3 sequence is CSARDPGLAREQYF. CDR3 sequence (DNA): TGCAGTGCTAGAGACCCGGGACTAGCGAGAGAGCAGTACTTC.

This clone occurred once. This chain connects TRBV5-1 to TRBJ2-1; 8 bases line up with TRBD1. This CDR3 has 15 amino acids. Germline CDR1 SGHRS, CDR2 YFSETQ. Trimming at V came to 2 bases and at J to 5 bases, leaving 6 bases not matched to a gene. The CDR3 loop is CASSFQGAQDNEQFF. In DNA form, the CDR3 reads TGCGCCAGCAGCTTCCAGGGGGCGCAAGACAATGAGCAGTTCTTC.

The chain combines TRBV11-3 with TRBJ1-6; the D gene is possibly TRBD1 (6 bases). The CDR3 has 15 residues. V was pared by 1 base and J by 9 bases, with 13 bases between. Germline lookup yields CDR1 SGHNT and CDR2 YENEEA. CDR3 in amino acids: CASSLGQGTSSPLHF. CDR3 sequence (DNA): TGTGCCAGCAGCTTAGGTCAGGGGACGAGTTCACCCCTCCACTTT.

This clone has more than one count but fewer than ten. This rearrangement joins TRBV7-2 to TRBJ1-2; D ambiguous. The CDR3 runs to 12 residues. Germline-derived CDR1 and CDR2 are SGHTA and FQGNSA. Trimming took off 7 bases at V and 8 bases at J, with 14 bases between the two ends. The DNA of the CDR3 is TGTGCCAGCACCTATACCCGTGGAGGCTACACCTTC. It translates to CASTYTRGGYTF.

This clone appeared once. The chain carries TRBV5-1 and TRBJ2-1; 8 bases fit TRBD2. CDR3 length: 14 residues. The V gene's germline CDR1 is SGHRS and CDR2 YFSETQ. Losses at the gene ends were 2 bases for V and 6 bases for J; bases not matched to a gene: 4. The CDR3 loop reads CASSLAGAINEQFF. DNA of the CDR3: TGCGCCAGCAGCTTAGCGGGAGCCATCAATGAGCAGTTCTTC.

The gene calls are TRBV6-5 and TRBJ1-6; 7 nucleotides align to TRBD1. The ends lost 0 bases at V and 11 bases at J; junction bases unmatched: 4. This CDR3 has 14 amino acids. The germline CDR1 and CDR2 sequences are MNHEY and SVGAGI. CDR3 in DNA: TGTGCCAGCAGTTACTCAGTCAGGGGGGCACCCCTCCACTTT. Its translation: CASSYSVRGAPLHF.

The J gene is TRBJ2-6, the V gene TRBV7-2; D unclear. The CDR3 contains 13 residues. Germline V CDR1 and CDR2: SGHTA, FQGNSA. Trimming left V 5 bases short and J 1 base short, with 3 bases between. This CDR3 is CASSPSGANVLTF. As DNA, the CDR3 is TGTGCCAGCAGCCCGTCTGGGGCCAACGTCCTGACTTTC. The variable domain in full, with the rest retrieved from reference TRBV7-2 and TRBJ2-6, is GAGVSQSPSNKVTEKGKDVELRCDPISGHTALYWYRQSLGQGLEFLIYFQGNSAPDKSGLPSDRFSAERTGGSVSTLTIQRTQQEDSAVYLCASSPSGANVLTFGAGSRLTVL.

The genes are TRBV2 and TRBJ2-1, with 8 positions matching TRBD1. Germline CDR1 is SNHLY and CDR2 is FYNNEI. The CDR3 extends over 15 amino acids. J gave up 0 bases and V 5 bases, and 3 bases lay outside the gene matches. The CDR3 region has the DNA TGTGCCAGCAGTCCACAGGGGGTCTCCTACAATGAGCAGTTCTTC. This sequence encodes CASSPQGVSYNEQFF.

This clone was found many times. J is TRBJ1-5 and V is TRBV24-1, with 10 bases lining up with TRBD1. CDR3 length: 15 residues. Trimming took 4 bases from V and 4 from J; bases not matched to a gene: 3. CDR1 is KGHDR and CDR2 is SFDVKD in the germline V gene. The CDR3 nucleotides read TGTGCCACCAGTGACAGGACAGGGGGGAATCAGCCCCAGCATTTT. Its translation is CATSDRTGGNQPQHF.